These 31 T cell receptor beta chains originate from one sample sequenced in a study of CD8+ T cells in alopecia areata. Treatment described: oral pan-JAK inhibitor, 5-10 mg twice daily. cDNA reverse transcribed from extracted RNA served as the sequencing template. Repertoires were generated with immunoSEQ multiplex PCR, while TCRdb's copy carries only in-frame clones and drops some. The repertoire holds tens of thousands of clones, with roughly 65% as singletons. Sequencing was performed on CD8+ T cells sorted from blood, taken at week 4, from a patient treated with tofacitinib. The receptors were gathered from a human donor with alopecia areata.

This sequence joins TRBV29-1 and TRBJ1-1; D is ambiguous. V lost 6 bases and J 0 bases, leaving 8 bases between the germline ends. CDR1 and CDR2 (germline): SQVTM, ANQGSEA. The CDR3 is made up of 12 amino acids. CDR3 sequence reads: CSVIEMNTEAFF. The CDR3 coding sequence is TGCAGCGTAATTGAAATGAACACTGAAGCTTTCTTT.

This clone was seen more than once but under ten times. J is TRBJ2-7 and V is TRBV30; possible D gene TRBD2, 6 bases. This CDR3 contains 14 residues. Germline V gene data show CDR1 as GTSNPN and CDR2 as SVGIG (reference sequence). The V and J ends lost 4 bases and 6 bases respectively, with 19 bases between them. The CDR3 sequence is CAWIPGGTLGEQYF. CDR3 nucleotide sequence: TGTGCCTGGATCCCTGGGGGGACTCTGGGCGAGCAGTACTTC.

The chain joins TRBV29-1 to TRBJ1-5; 7 nucleotides agree with TRBD1. Germline-derived CDR1 and CDR2 are SQVTM and ANQGSEA. This CDR3 has 13 residues. The ends lost 4 bases at V and 6 bases at J; junction bases unmatched: 6. The CDR3 reads CSVGTGGSQPQHF. The CDR3 DNA reads as TGCAGCGTTGGGACAGGAGGGAGTCAGCCCCAGCATTTT.

To note about this clone: Other DNA sequences in the sample encode the same CDR3. This chain joins TRBV27 and TRBJ1-5; D is uncertain. CDR3 length: 13 amino acids. From germline, CDR1 is MNHEY and CDR2 SMNVEV (reference sequence). V was trimmed by 2 bases and J by 1 base, leaving 3 bases between them. This chain's CDR3 is CASSLSSNQPQHF. The CDR3 coding sequence is TGTGCCAGCAGTTTAAGCAGCAATCAGCCCCAGCATTTT.

The gene calls are TRBV19 and TRBJ2-7; 8 bases are shared with TRBD1. The V and J ends lost 5 bases and 0 bases, in that order; junction bases with no gene match: 3. Germline CDR1 and CDR2: LNHDA and SQIVND (reference sequence). The CDR3 is 14 amino acids. CDR3 in DNA: TGTGCCAGTAGTTCGGACAGGGACTCCTACGAGCAGTACTTC. Protein product: CASSSDRDSYEQYF.

The chain recombines TRBV30 with TRBJ1-1; 7 nucleotides agree with TRBD1. The germline gives CDR1 GTSNPN, CDR2 SVGIG (reference sequence). This CDR3 spans 15 amino acids. The J segment lost 0 bases and the V segment lost 4 bases, leaving 8 bases of the junction unmatched. CDR3 sequence: CAWNNGQEMNTEAFF. The CDR3 DNA follows: TGTGCCTGGAACAACGGACAGGAAATGAACACTGAAGCTTTCTTT.

This clone has a handful of counts. The chain combines TRBV29-1 with TRBJ2-3; D may be TRBD1 or TRBD2 (7 bases each). CDR1 and CDR2 from the germline V gene are SQVTM and ANQGSEA. The CDR3 totals 13 residues. The germline V and J ends were trimmed by 3 bases and 5 bases, with 12 bases remaining between them. CDR3 residues: CSVDRGGIDTQYF. The CDR3 DNA reads TGCAGCGTTGACAGGGGGGGGATAGATACGCAGTATTTT.

The chain couples TRBV6-5 to TRBJ2-6; no clear D gene. Trimming removed 4 bases at V and 2 bases at J, with 3 bases between. CDR1 is MNHEY, CDR2 SVGAGI, per germline. CDR3 length: 13 residues. CDR3 loop: CASSLAGANVLTF. For the CDR3, the DNA is TGTGCCAGCAGTTTAGCTGGGGCCAACGTCCTGACTTTC.

The table lists this clone with a few counts. In DNA form, the CDR3 reads TGTGCCACCAGCACAGACAATCTAGGACAGGGTTTTTACGAGCAGTACTTC. This codes for CATSTDNLGQGFYEQYF. The V gene is TRBV15, the J gene TRBJ2-7; 8 bases align to TRBD1. V lost 4 bases to trimming and J lost 4 bases; unmatched junction nucleotides: 15. Germline CDR1 reads LNHNV; CDR2 reads YYDKDF (reference sequence). CDR3 size: 17 residues.

This rearrangement joins TRBV30 to TRBJ2-1; 8 bases are a match to TRBD1. V lost 0 bases, J lost 15 bases, and 7 bases stayed unmatched. Germline-derived CDR1 and CDR2 are GTSNPN and SVGIG (reference sequence). The CDR3 spans 12 residues. CDR3 sequence: CAWSVAGTGAFF. The CDR3 nucleotides read TGTGCCTGGAGTGTAGCCGGGACAGGTGCGTTCTTC.

This clone was observed a few times. The chain couples TRBV29-1 to TRBJ2-7, with 8 bases matching TRBD1. Germline assignment: CDR1 SQVTM and CDR2 ANQGSEA. The CDR3 contains 13 residues. Unmatched junction bases numbered 5, after V lost 3 bases and J lost 4 bases. CDR3 nucleotide sequence: TGCAGCGTTGATCCCGGGACAGGATACGAGCAGTACTTC. Protein sequence: CSVDPGTGYEQYF.

The chain recombines TRBV4-3 with TRBJ2-3; 7 bases are shared with TRBD1. Trimming at V came to 0 bases and at J to 1 base, leaving 1 base not matched to a gene. Germline V lookup: CDR1 LGHNA, CDR2 YSLEER. This CDR3 spans 15 amino acids. CDR3 coding DNA: TGCGCCAGCAGCCAAGATACAGGGGGCACAGATACGCAGTATTTT. This translates into CASSQDTGGTDTQYF.

The V and J genes are TRBV7-8 and TRBJ1-5; no clear D. From germline, CDR1 is SGHVS and CDR2 FQNEAQ. Trimming took off 3 bases at V and 5 bases at J, with 11 bases between the two ends. The CDR3 has 14 residues. The CDR3 spells CASSLAGEHQPQHF. DNA for the CDR3: TGTGCCAGCAGCTTGGCCGGGGAACATCAGCCCCAGCATTTT.

The J gene is TRBJ1-5, the V gene TRBV16; a possible D gene is TRBD1 (6 bases). The V end was cut by 4 bases, the J end by 5 bases, with 12 bases between. Germline CDR1 and CDR2: KGHSY and FQNENV. This CDR3 has 14 residues. The CDR3 loop is CASSLTGIDQPQHF. The CDR3 nucleotides read TGTGCCAGCAGCCTCACAGGGATAGATCAGCCCCAGCATTTT.

The chain employs TRBV27 and TRBJ2-1, with D possibly being TRBD1 or TRBD2 (5 bases each). The CDR3 runs to 14 residues. V lost 5 bases and J lost 8, with 16 bases in between. CDR1 and CDR2 from the germline V gene are MNHEY and SMNVEV (reference sequence). CDR3 loop: CASSPRGTGHEQFF. The DNA of the CDR3 is TGTGCCAGCAGTCCGCGAGGGACCGGACATGAGCAGTTCTTC.

This chain joins TRBV29-1 and TRBJ2-5, with D possibly matching TRBD1 (6 bases). CDR1 and CDR2 (germline): SQVTM, ANQGSEA. The ends were cut back, 5 bases at V and 4 bases at J, with 23 bases in the middle. This CDR3 has 16 amino acids. In DNA form, the CDR3 reads TGCAGCGTTATGTTACCGGACGAGGGGGAAGCAGAGACCCAGTACTTC. It codes for CSVMLPDEGEAETQYF.

The V call is TRBV29-1, the J call TRBJ1-2; D gene ambiguous. Between the trimmed V and J ends, which lost 0 bases and 7 bases, there was a span of 12 bases. The germline V gene has CDR1 SQVTM and CDR2 ANQGSEA. The CDR3 is 13 residues long. CDR3 in amino acids: CSVEDRAMVGYTF. As DNA, the CDR3 is TGCAGCGTTGAAGATCGGGCCATGGTTGGCTACACCTTC.

This clone was detected a few times. V and J are TRBV6-6 and TRBJ2-7; D gene uncertain. Trimming stripped 10 bases from V and 0 bases from J, with 13 bases between. The CDR3 loop spans 13 amino acids. Germline V gives CDR1 MNHNY, CDR2 SVGAGI (reference sequence). In DNA form, the CDR3 reads TGTGCCACCTCCCGTGGGGTCTCCTACGAGCAGTACTTC. Protein sequence: CATSRGVSYEQYF.

J is TRBJ2-1 and V is TRBV29-1; 9 bases align to TRBD2. Germline assignment: CDR1 SQVTM and CDR2 ANQGSEA. Trimming cost V 2 bases and J 4 bases; bases outside gene matches: 6. The CDR3 loop spans 15 amino acids. The chain's CDR3 is CSVERAGGQYNEQFF. In DNA form, the CDR3 reads TGCAGCGTTGAAAGGGCGGGGGGGCAATACAATGAGCAGTTCTTC.

The CDR3 DNA reads TGTGCCTGGGGCGGGCTCTCCTACGAGCAGTACTTC. Its translation: CAWGGLSYEQYF. The chain combines TRBV30 with TRBJ2-7; a possible D gene is TRBD2 (5 bases). Germline V gene data show CDR1 as GTSNPN and CDR2 as SVGIG (reference sequence). This CDR3 spans 12 amino acids. V was shortened by 5 bases and J by 0 bases, with 8 bases between the two germline ends.

The V call is TRBV28, the J call TRBJ1-2; 10 nucleotides line up with TRBD1. Germline values: CDR1 MDHEN, CDR2 SYDVKM. V dropped 6 bases and J dropped 7; count of bases not matched to a gene: 8. The CDR3 spans 14 residues. The CDR3 nucleotides are TGTGCCAGCAGACCCCTCGGACAGGGGGGTGGCTACACCTTC. It codes for CASRPLGQGGGYTF.

This sequence joins TRBV2 and TRBJ2-1; D is tentatively TRBD1 or TRBD2 (5 bases each). This CDR3 spans 16 amino acids. With 7 bases removed from V and 2 bases from J, the gap between germline ends came to 18 bases. Germline assignment: CDR1 SNHLY and CDR2 FYNNEI. The CDR3 here is CASKTFEGITYNEQFF. The CDR3 DNA follows: TGTGCCAGCAAAACGTTCGAGGGGATCACCTACAATGAGCAGTTCTTC.

This clone came up a few times. The chain couples TRBV25-1 to TRBJ2-5; possibly TRBD1 for D (6 bases). The CDR3 covers 11 residues. Trimming cost V 6 bases and J 8 bases, with 10 bases left between them. CDR1 is MGHDK, CDR2 SYGVNS, per germline. This chain's CDR3 is CASSAGTTQYF. The DNA of the CDR3 is TGTGCCAGCAGCGCCGGGACAACCCAGTACTTC.

The genes are TRBV9 and TRBJ2-7, with D maybe TRBD1 (5 bases). CDR3 length equals 14 residues. Trimming cost V 0 bases and J 2 bases, with 9 bases left between them. Germline loops: CDR1 SGDLS, CDR2 YYNGEE. CDR3 nucleotides: TGTGCCAGCAGCGTAGATGGACAAGCCTACGAGCAGTACTTC. Protein: CASSVDGQAYEQYF.

The chain employs TRBV29-1 and TRBJ1-1; perhaps TRBD1 as D (5 bases). V was cut by 7 bases and J by 7 bases, with 13 bases left in between. Germline CDR1 reads SQVTM; CDR2 reads ANQGSEA. The length of the CDR3 is 11 residues. The CDR3 region is CSATGGDEAFF. The CDR3, as DNA: TGCAGCGCGACCGGAGGGGATGAAGCTTTCTTT.

This rearrangement joins TRBV30 to TRBJ1-2; D perhaps matches TRBD1 (5 bases). This CDR3 spans 14 amino acids. Trimming shortened V by 0 bases and J by 1 base, and 9 bases separated the two germline ends. The germline V gene has CDR1 GTSNPN and CDR2 SVGIG (reference sequence). The CDR3 sequence: CAWSVRGFNYGYTF. For the CDR3, the DNA is TGTGCCTGGAGTGTACGGGGGTTTAACTATGGCTACACCTTC.

The chain employs TRBV10-2 and TRBJ1-6; no clear D gene. CDR1 is WSHSY and CDR2 is SAAADI in the germline V gene. The V and J ends lost 3 bases and 9 bases respectively, with 3 bases between them. There are 11 residues in the CDR3. The DNA for the CDR3 is TGCGCCAGCAGTGACGGTTCACCCCTCCACTTT. As protein: CASSDGSPLHF.

The chain uses TRBV9 and TRBJ2-6, with D maybe TRBD1 (6 bases). CDR1 SGDLS and CDR2 YYNGEE come from the germline V gene. The CDR3 loop spans 17 amino acids. V lost 0 bases to trimming and J lost 0 bases, with 10 bases between them. CDR3 sequence reads: CASSVVAGDSGANVLTF. The CDR3 nucleotides read TGTGCCAGCAGCGTAGTGGCAGGGGACTCTGGGGCCAACGTCCTGACTTTC. The entire variable domain, with the rest obtained from reference TRBV9 and TRBJ2-6, is as follows: DSGVTQTPKHLITATGQRVTLRCSPRSGDLSVYWYQQSLDQGLQFLIQYYNGEERAKGNILERFSAQQFPDLHSELNLSSLELGDSALYFCASSVVAGDSGANVLTFGAGSRLTVL.

V and J are TRBV7-6 and TRBJ2-6; 11 nucleotides align to TRBD1. Germline V gene sequence: CDR1 SGHVS, CDR2 FNYEAQ. J was trimmed by 0 bases and V by 6 bases; bases with no gene match: 4. The CDR3 is 17 amino acids. The CDR3 coding sequence is TGTGCCAGCAGACCTGGACAGGGGGCCTCTGGGGCCAACGTCCTGACTTTC. Translation: CASRPGQGASGANVLTF.

The V call is TRBV7-3, the J call TRBJ2-1; tentatively, D is TRBD1 or TRBD2 (6 bases each). V gave up 0 bases and J gave up 6 bases, with 9 bases separating them. This CDR3 has 14 residues. The germline gives CDR1 SGHTA, CDR2 FQGTGA. CDR3 loop: CASSLTRGLNEQFF. CDR3 nucleotide sequence: TGTGCCAGCAGCTTAACCCGGGGGCTCAATGAGCAGTTCTTC.

The CDR3 protein is CSVGGQGIDGYTF. The DNA of the CDR3 is TGCAGCGTTGGTGGACAGGGGATCGATGGCTACACCTTC. The J gene is TRBJ1-2, the V gene TRBV29-1, with TRBD1 matching 9 bases. The CDR3 spans 13 residues. J gave up 6 bases and V 4 bases, and 6 bases lay outside the gene matches. Germline V gene data show CDR1 as SQVTM and CDR2 as ANQGSEA.